The 32 T cell receptor beta chains below were found in one sample sequenced in a study of cytomegalovirus exposure and HLA in healthy donors (dated by TCRdb to about 2017). The method was the immunoSEQ multiplex PCR assay. A mixture of 60 forward primers for TCR Vbeta segments and 13 reverse primers for TCR Jbeta segments was used in the multiplex PCR. TCRdb carries this immuneACCESS record with in-frame sequences only. Its versions omit some clonotypes, under half of them owing to an unresolved V gene in the studies checked, with the rest unexplained. Present in this sample are some 130,000 clones, around three quarters of which were seen just once. The ten biggest clones cover more than 1.5% of the sample. The sequenced sample consisted of PBMCs. The receptors shown here come from a man aged 18 to 29 in good health and CMV-seronegative.

The CDR3 is CASSMGGNSPLHF. As DNA, the CDR3 is TGTGCCAGTAGTATGGGGGGAAATTCACCCCTCCACTTT. The J gene is TRBJ1-6, the V gene TRBV19; perhaps TRBD1 as D (5 bases). V shed 3 bases and J shed 7 bases, with 7 bases lying between them. The CDR3 is made up of 13 amino acids. Germline CDR1 is LNHDA and CDR2 is SQIVND (reference sequence).

The chain is built from TRBV27 and TRBJ2-3, with D tentatively TRBD2 (6 bases). The CDR3 is made up of 14 amino acids. The germline V gene has CDR1 MNHEY and CDR2 SMNVEV (reference sequence). V was pared by 6 bases and J by 6 bases, with 16 bases between. CDR3 sequence reads: CASRGWSRGDTQYF. The DNA for the CDR3 is TGTGCCAGCAGGGGGTGGAGCCGGGGGGATACGCAGTATTTT.

This chain links TRBV14 with TRBJ2-7; TRBD2 matches at 9 bases. The CDR3 is made up of 16 amino acids. The junction had 10 bases not matched to a gene; V was cut back by 2 bases and J by 5 bases. Germline CDR1 reads SGHDN; CDR2 reads FVKESK. The CDR3 here is CASSQSRLAGINEQYF. The CDR3 bases are TGTGCCAGCAGCCAATCGCGGCTAGCGGGAATCAACGAGCAGTACTTC.

This clone appeared a few times. The chain recombines TRBV4-2 with TRBJ1-5; D might be TRBD1 (5 bases). The V gene lost 1 base and the J gene lost 7 bases, with 14 bases spanning the gap. Per germline, CDR1 LGHNA and CDR2 YNFKEQ. CDR3 length: 15 residues. The CDR3 DNA follows: TGTGCCAGCAGCCAAGTTGAGTTAGGGGTCCAGCCCCAGCATTTT. Translation gives CASSQVELGVQPQHF.

A few counts support this clone. The chain has TRBV6-1 and TRBJ1-4; the match to TRBD1 covers 8 bases. Germline-derived CDR1 and CDR2 are MNHNS and SASEGT. The trim removed 4 bases at V and 8 bases at J, leaving 9 bases unmatched. This CDR3 contains 15 residues. The CDR3 DNA is TGTGCCAGCAGTGCGTCGGGACAGGTGGGGGAAAAACTGTTTTTT. Protein product: CASSASGQVGEKLFF.

The chain has TRBV19 and TRBJ1-2, with 7 bases matching TRBD1. Per the germline V gene, CDR1 is LNHDA and CDR2 is SQIVND (reference sequence). This CDR3 has 15 residues. V shed 5 bases and J 1 base; nucleotides not matched to a gene: 7. Here the CDR3 reads CASSLGTANNYGYTF. The DNA of the CDR3 is TGTGCCAGTAGTCTCGGGACAGCTAATAACTATGGCTACACCTTC.

The chain couples TRBV6-4 to TRBJ2-2; D is possibly TRBD1 (5 bases). This CDR3 is built from 12 residues. V lost 4 bases, J lost 6 bases, and 6 bases lay in between. Germline V gene sequence: CDR1 MRHNA, CDR2 SNTAGT. CDR3 residues: CASSGRAGELFF. The CDR3 bases are TGTGCCAGCAGTGGCAGGGCCGGGGAGCTGTTTTTT.

The chain links TRBV5-1 to TRBJ1-2, with TRBD1 matching over 9 bases. The CDR3 has 14 amino acids. The J segment lost 5 bases and the V segment lost 6 bases, leaving 8 bases of the junction unmatched. Germline V gene data show CDR1 as SGHRS and CDR2 as YFSETQ. The CDR3 region is CASTTGGEGYGYTF. Here the CDR3 DNA reads TGCGCCAGCACAACAGGGGGCGAGGGGTATGGCTACACCTTC.

This clone has only one observation. The chain couples TRBV7-3 to TRBJ2-2; a possible D gene is TRBD2 (5 bases). The germline V gene encodes CDR1 SGHTA and CDR2 FQGTGA. V gave up 0 bases and J gave up 1 base, with 9 bases separating them. The CDR3 loop spans 16 amino acids. For the CDR3, the DNA is TGTGCCAGCAGCTTAACCCGGAGCGGGAACACCGGGGAGCTGTTTTTT. It translates to CASSLTRSGNTGELFF. Full variable domain (remainder filled in from reference TRBV7-3 and TRBJ2-2): GAGVSQTPSNKVTEKGKYVELRCDPISGHTALYWYRQSLGQGPEFLIYFQGTGAADDSGLPNDRFFAVRPEGSVSTLKIQRTERGDSAVYLCASSLTRSGNTGELFFGEGSRLTVL.

This clone was counted only a few times. In nucleotides, the CDR3 is TGTGCCAGCAGTCACGTGACAGGGTCGGGCACTGAAGCTTTCTTT. It is translated as CASSHVTGSGTEAFF. The J gene is TRBJ1-1, the V gene TRBV6-6, with 7 bases lining up with TRBD1. Germline-derived CDR1 and CDR2 are MNHNY and SVGAGI (reference sequence). The J segment lost 4 bases and the V segment lost 5 bases, leaving 10 bases of the junction unmatched. This CDR3 spans 15 amino acids.

V is TRBV2 and J is TRBJ1-5; 10 bases line up with TRBD1. Losses at the gene ends were 8 bases for V and 3 bases for J; bases not matched to a gene: 7. CDR3 length: 15 residues. Germline V CDR1 and CDR2: SNHLY, FYNNEI. Here the CDR3 reads CASGFGTGDNQPQHF. CDR3 DNA: TGTGCCAGCGGATTTGGGACAGGGGACAATCAGCCCCAGCATTTT.

This chain joins TRBV5-1 and TRBJ2-1; 7 nucleotides line up with TRBD2. V dropped 4 bases and J dropped 7; count of bases not matched to a gene: 11. This CDR3 comprises 15 residues. Germline loops: CDR1 SGHRS, CDR2 YFSETQ. CDR3 loop: CASSPSGSEWNEQFF. CDR3 bases: TGCGCCAGCAGCCCTAGCGGATCAGAGTGGAATGAGCAGTTCTTC.

This chain joins TRBV2 and TRBJ2-5, with D perhaps matching TRBD1 (6 bases). Judging by the DNA end, TRBJ2-7 fits better; the J call may be wrong. CDR3 length: 12 residues. Germline CDR1 SNHLY, CDR2 FYNNEI. DNA of the CDR3: TGTGCCAGCAGGGACAGTACCTACGAGCAGTACTTC. Translating gives CASRDSTYEQYF.

This chain uses TRBV6-1 with TRBJ1-5; D is uncertain. Per germline, CDR1 MNHNS and CDR2 SASEGT. The CDR3 extends over 15 amino acids. Trimming took 8 bases from V and 3 from J, leaving 17 bases between them. CDR3 nucleotides: TGTGCCAGCGGTTTCGACAATCTTATCAATCAGCCCCAGCATTTT. Residues: CASGFDNLINQPQHF.

In this sample, this clone turned up once. The V gene is TRBV5-1, the J gene TRBJ1-1; a weak D match, TRBD1 (5 bases). V lost 1 base and J 1 base, leaving 11 bases between the germline ends. Looked up from germline, CDR1 is SGHRS and CDR2 is YFSETQ. There are 15 residues in the CDR3. The DNA of the CDR3 is TGCGCCAGCAGCTTGCAGGGTTGGGGGAACACTGAAGCTTTCTTT. Translating gives CASSLQGWGNTEAFF.

The V call is TRBV19, the J call TRBJ2-1; TRBD2 matches 10 bases. After removal of 4 bases from V and 6 bases from J, the junction contained 6 bases not matched to a gene. The CDR3 spans 15 residues. In germline, CDR1 is LNHDA, CDR2 SQIVND (reference sequence). CDR3 residues: CASSTLAGVLNEQFF. CDR3 sequence (DNA): TGTGCCAGTAGTACGCTAGCGGGAGTTCTCAATGAGCAGTTCTTC.

In this sample, this clone turned up once. The chain combines TRBV2 with TRBJ2-4, with TRBD1 as a possible D gene (6 bases). V lost 3 bases and J 0 bases, leaving 9 bases between the germline ends. Per the germline V gene, CDR1 is SNHLY and CDR2 is FYNNEI. The CDR3 contains 15 residues. This CDR3 reads CASSDRGGAKNIQYF. The CDR3 region has the DNA TGTGCCAGCAGTGATAGAGGGGGAGCCAAAAACATTCAGTACTTC.

Written as DNA, the CDR3 is TGTGCCACCAGCAGACCGACAGGTAGCCTCTCTCGCAGCAATCAGCCCCAGCATTTT. Its translation: CATSRPTGSLSRSNQPQHF. This sequence joins TRBV15 and TRBJ1-5; possible D gene TRBD1, 6 bases. V was pared by 2 bases and J by 1 base, with 21 bases between. The CDR3 consists of 19 residues. The germline gives CDR1 LNHNV, CDR2 YYDKDF (reference sequence).

This sequence joins TRBV18 and TRBJ1-2; D gene ambiguous. Between the trimmed V and J ends, which lost 3 bases and 5 bases, there was a span of 7 bases. The CDR3 is 12 amino acids. Germline CDR1 reads KGHSH; CDR2 reads LQKENI. Here the CDR3 reads CASSPENYGYTF. The CDR3 coding sequence is TGTGCCAGCTCACCGGAGAATTATGGCTACACCTTC. The whole variable domain, remainder taken from reference TRBV18 and TRBJ1-2, is NAGVMQNPRHLVRRRGQEARLRCSPMKGHSHVYWYRQLPEEGLKFMVYLQKENIIDESGMPKERFSAEFPKEGPSILRIQQVVRGDSAAYFCASSPENYGYTFGSGTRLTVV.

The chain couples TRBV6-4 to TRBJ2-1, with TRBD2 matching over 8 bases. This CDR3 spans 18 amino acids. Germline lookup yields CDR1 MRHNA and CDR2 SNTAGT. J was trimmed by 3 bases and V by 0 bases; bases with no gene match: 10. CDR3 region: CASSDSGMLAGSYNEQFF. The CDR3 nucleotides are TGTGCCAGCAGTGACTCGGGTATGTTAGCGGGAAGCTACAATGAGCAGTTCTTC.

J is TRBJ2-1 and V is TRBV19; a weak D match, TRBD2 (6 bases). Germline loops: CDR1 LNHDA, CDR2 SQIVND (reference sequence). Deletions cut 0 bases from V and 4 bases from J, with 10 bases between. There are 15 residues in the CDR3. This CDR3 is CASSIEIAVYNEQFF. In nucleotides, the CDR3 is TGTGCCAGTAGTATAGAAATAGCGGTTTACAATGAGCAGTTCTTC. Looking up the rest from reference TRBV19 and TRBJ2-1 gives the full variable domain: DGGITQSPKYLFRKEGQNVTLSCEQNLNHDAMYWYRQDPGQGLRLIYYSQIVNDFQKGDIAEGYSVSREKKESFPLTVTSAQKNPTAFYLCASSIEIAVYNEQFFGPGTRLTVL.

The chain joins TRBV27 to TRBJ1-6; 9 bases map to TRBD1. V was clipped by 8 bases and J by 7 bases; unmatched bases: 21. The CDR3 runs to 19 residues. Germline CDR1 and CDR2: MNHEY and SMNVEV (reference sequence). CDR3 amino acids: CASSLSSRGTGRYNSPLHF. The CDR3 region has the DNA TGTGCCAGCTCGTTATCATCCCGTGGGACAGGGAGATACAATTCACCCCTCCACTTT.

J is TRBJ2-5 and V is TRBV4-3, with a tentative D call TRBD2 (5 bases). The CDR3 contains 15 residues. Germline V CDR1 and CDR2: LGHNA, YSLEER. V was clipped by 0 bases and J by 11 bases, with 19 bases between them. The CDR3 region is CASSQDVNSAGEQYF. In DNA form, the CDR3 reads TGCGCCAGCAGCCAAGATGTGAATAGCGCCGGGGAGCAGTACTTC.

J is TRBJ2-5 and V is TRBV7-9, with 10 positions matching TRBD2. Unmatched junction bases numbered 9, after V lost 2 bases and J lost 3 bases. The CDR3 is 17 residues long. Germline assignment: CDR1 SEHNR and CDR2 FQNEAQ (reference sequence). CDR3 sequence reads: CASSLWAGTSVEETQYF. CDR3 nucleotides: TGTGCCAGCAGCTTATGGGCGGGGACTAGCGTTGAAGAGACCCAGTACTTC.

The chain carries TRBV10-2 and TRBJ1-5, with TRBD1 as a possible D gene (5 bases). Trimming shortened V by 1 base and J by 6 bases, and 7 bases separated the two germline ends. Germline lookup yields CDR1 WSHSY and CDR2 SAAADI. This CDR3 is built from 13 residues. The CDR3 DNA follows: TGCGCCAGCAGTGAGTTGGGGGGTCAGCCCCAGCATTTT. This encodes CASSELGGQPQHF.

J is TRBJ1-2 and V is TRBV6-6, with 9 nucleotides matching TRBD1. Germline V gene lookup returns CDR1 MNHNY and CDR2 SVGAGI (reference sequence). Trimming at V came to 6 bases and at J to 6 bases, leaving 5 bases not matched to a gene. This CDR3 region has 13 residues. The CDR3 region is CASRLQGADGYTF. Here the CDR3 DNA reads TGTGCCAGCAGACTACAGGGGGCTGATGGCTACACCTTC.

The rearrangement joins TRBV19 to TRBJ1-5; no reliable D call. The CDR3 is made up of 14 amino acids. The germline V gene has CDR1 LNHDA and CDR2 SQIVND (reference sequence). Between the trimmed V and J ends, which lost 4 bases and 6 bases, there was a span of 13 bases. The CDR3 DNA follows: TGTGCCAGTAGTACGGCGGGAAAGGCTCAGCCCCAGCATTTT. This codes for CASSTAGKAQPQHF.

The chain couples TRBV4-1 to TRBJ1-3, with 9 bases that match TRBD1. The CDR3 is made up of 18 amino acids. The V and J ends lost 1 base and 0 bases, in that order; junction bases with no gene match: 7. The germline V gene has CDR1 MGHRA and CDR2 YSYEKL. The CDR3 protein is CASSQVYGTGHSGNTIYF. The CDR3 nucleotides read TGCGCCAGCAGCCAAGTATATGGGACAGGGCACTCTGGAAACACCATATATTTT.

V gene TRBV29-1 combines with J gene TRBJ2-3; 10 bases agree with TRBD1. The junction had 10 bases not matched to a gene; V was cut back by 7 bases and J by 6 bases. Per germline, CDR1 SQVTM and CDR2 ANQGSEA. This CDR3 contains 14 residues. The CDR3 here is CSGAGTGVRDTQYF. The CDR3 DNA sequence: TGCAGCGGGGCCGGGACAGGGGTCAGGGATACGCAGTATTTT.

CDR3 region: CASSGTQGYLNNSPLHF. The DNA of the CDR3 is TGTGCCAGCAGCGGGACGCAGGGGTATTTGAATAATTCACCCCTCCACTTT. The genes are TRBV9 and TRBJ1-6, with TRBD1 as a possible D gene (6 bases). This CDR3 is 17 amino acids long. Trimming took off 3 bases at V and 5 bases at J, with 18 bases between the two ends. CDR1 is SGDLS, CDR2 YYNGEE, per germline.

This clone was counted once. The chain is built from TRBV4-2 and TRBJ2-2; D gene uncertain. The CDR3 is made up of 15 amino acids. Germline CDR1 is LGHNA and CDR2 is YNFKEQ. Trimming removed 1 base at V and 0 bases at J, with 6 bases between. CDR3 region: CASSQASTNTGELFF. The CDR3 DNA reads TGTGCCAGCAGCCAAGCATCCACGAACACCGGGGAGCTGTTTTTT.

V gene TRBV4-2 combines with J gene TRBJ1-2; unclear D gene. The V end lost 0 bases, the J end lost 8 bases, and 13 bases lay between the germline ends. CDR1 is LGHNA and CDR2 is YNFKEQ in the germline V gene. The CDR3 consists of 14 residues. CDR3 nucleotides: TGTGCCAGCAGCCAAGATCGGGGAATTCCAGGCTACACCTTC. It yields the protein CASSQDRGIPGYTF.